This T cell receptor beta chain was captured by sequencing in a study of beta chain features in type 1 diabetes. This CDR3 region has 13 residues. Germline V lookup: CDR1 MGHRA, CDR2 YSYEKL. V lost 3 bases, J lost 1 base, and 5 bases lay in between. Expressed TCRB transcripts were sequenced, since all the RNA that had been isolated was reverse transcribed. Here immunoSEQ multiplex PCR was the method, and the copy in TCRdb shows in-frame clones only, minus some. The sample has around 340,000 clones; roughly 21% are singletons. The chain employs TRBV4-1 and TRBJ2-3, with D hard to call. The sample taken for sequencing was naive CD4+ T cells from blood. The TCR originated in a young woman in good health. The CDR3 DNA sequence: TGCGCCAGCAGCCATCGGGGCACAGATACGCAGTATTTT. Translation gives CASSHRGTDTQYF.